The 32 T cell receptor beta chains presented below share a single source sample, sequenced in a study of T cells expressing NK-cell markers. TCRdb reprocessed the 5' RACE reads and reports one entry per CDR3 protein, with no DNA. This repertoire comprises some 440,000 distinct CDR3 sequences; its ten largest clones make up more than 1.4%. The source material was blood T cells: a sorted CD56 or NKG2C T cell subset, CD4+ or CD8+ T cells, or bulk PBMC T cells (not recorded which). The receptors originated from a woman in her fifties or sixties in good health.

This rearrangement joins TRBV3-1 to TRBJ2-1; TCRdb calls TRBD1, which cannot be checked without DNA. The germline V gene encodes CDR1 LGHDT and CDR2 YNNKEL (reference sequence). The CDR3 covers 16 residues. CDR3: CASSPTGTGRYNEQFF.

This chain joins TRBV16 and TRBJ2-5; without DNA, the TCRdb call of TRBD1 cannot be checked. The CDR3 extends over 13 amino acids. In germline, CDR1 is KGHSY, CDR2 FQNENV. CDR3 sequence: CASSQSYPRGQYF.

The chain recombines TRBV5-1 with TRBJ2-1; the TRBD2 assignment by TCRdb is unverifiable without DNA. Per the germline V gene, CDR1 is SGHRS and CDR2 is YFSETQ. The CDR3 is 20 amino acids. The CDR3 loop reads CASSLGPGLAGVSSYNEQFF.

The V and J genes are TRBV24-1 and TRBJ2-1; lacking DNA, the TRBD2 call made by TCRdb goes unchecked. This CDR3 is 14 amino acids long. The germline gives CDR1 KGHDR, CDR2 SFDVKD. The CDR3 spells CATSSSGRLNEQFF.

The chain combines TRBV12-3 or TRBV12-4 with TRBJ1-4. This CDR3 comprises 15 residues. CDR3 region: CASSPSTGRVEKLFF.

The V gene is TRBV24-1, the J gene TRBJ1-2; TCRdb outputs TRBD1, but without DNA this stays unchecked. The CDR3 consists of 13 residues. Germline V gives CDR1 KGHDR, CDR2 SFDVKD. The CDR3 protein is CATRDRTLYGYTF.

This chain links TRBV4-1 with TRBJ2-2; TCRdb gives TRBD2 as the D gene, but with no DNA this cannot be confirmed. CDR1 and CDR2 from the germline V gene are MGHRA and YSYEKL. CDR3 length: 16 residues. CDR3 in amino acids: CASSRLAGGLNGELFF.

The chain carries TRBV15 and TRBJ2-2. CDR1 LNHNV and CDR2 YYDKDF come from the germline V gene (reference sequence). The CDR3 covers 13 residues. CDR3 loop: CAGSDGYTGELFF. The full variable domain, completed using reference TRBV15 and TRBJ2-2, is DAMVIQNPRYQVTQFGKPVTLSCSQTLNHNVMYWYQQKSSQAPKLLFHYYDKDFNNEADTPDNFQSRRPNTSFCFLDIRSPGLGDTAMYLCAGSDGYTGELFFGEGSRLTVL.

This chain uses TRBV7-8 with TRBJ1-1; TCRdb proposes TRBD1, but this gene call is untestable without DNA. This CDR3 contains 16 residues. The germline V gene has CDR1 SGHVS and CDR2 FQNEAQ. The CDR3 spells CASSKVLGHMNTEAFF.

The CDR3 loop reads CASSYFAGEQFF. This rearrangement joins TRBV6-5 to TRBJ2-1; TCRdb's D gene call, TRBD2, goes unchecked for lack of DNA. This CDR3 has 12 amino acids. CDR1 is MNHEY, CDR2 SVGAGI, per germline.

The chain's CDR3 is CSAGGLIHSYNEQFF. This chain links TRBV20-1 with TRBJ2-1. The CDR3 totals 15 residues. The germline CDR1 and CDR2 sequences are DFQATT and SNEGSKA (reference sequence).

The CDR3 reads CASSQERRESAYEQYF. V is TRBV4-2 and J is TRBJ2-7. CDR3 size: 16 residues. The germline V gene encodes CDR1 LGHNA and CDR2 YNFKEQ.

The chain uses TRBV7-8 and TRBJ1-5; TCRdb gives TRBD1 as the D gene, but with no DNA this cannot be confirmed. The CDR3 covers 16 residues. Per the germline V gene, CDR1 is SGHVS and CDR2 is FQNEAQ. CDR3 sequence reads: CASSLDGGASNQPQHF.

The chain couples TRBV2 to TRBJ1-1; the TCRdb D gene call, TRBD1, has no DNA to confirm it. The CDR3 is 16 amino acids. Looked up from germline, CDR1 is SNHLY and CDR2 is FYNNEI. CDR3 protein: CASNRGGSQGDTEAFF.

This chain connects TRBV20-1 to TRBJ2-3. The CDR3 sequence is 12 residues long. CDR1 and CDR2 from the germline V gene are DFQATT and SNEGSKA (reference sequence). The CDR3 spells CSAPTSADTQYF.

The CDR3 sequence is CASSPRTSGNEQFF. This chain links TRBV5-1 with TRBJ2-1; the TCRdb call, TRBD2, lacks DNA for checking. This CDR3 spans 14 amino acids. Germline V gene sequence: CDR1 SGHRS, CDR2 YFSETQ.

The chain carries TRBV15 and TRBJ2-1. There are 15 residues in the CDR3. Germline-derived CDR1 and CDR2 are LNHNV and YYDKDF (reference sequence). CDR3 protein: CATSRAAELVNEQFF.

The CDR3 here is CSAKSRGVGEQYF. The chain is built from TRBV20-1 and TRBJ2-7; TCRdb names TRBD1, which stays unverified in the absence of DNA. Per germline, CDR1 DFQATT and CDR2 SNEGSKA (reference sequence). There are 13 residues in the CDR3.

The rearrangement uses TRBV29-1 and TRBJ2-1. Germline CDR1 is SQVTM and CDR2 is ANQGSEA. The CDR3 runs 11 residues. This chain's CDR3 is CSVRRDNEQFF.

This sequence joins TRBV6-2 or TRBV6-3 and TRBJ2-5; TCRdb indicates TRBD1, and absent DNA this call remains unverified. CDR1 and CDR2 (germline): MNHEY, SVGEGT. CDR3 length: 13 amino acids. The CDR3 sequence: CASGRTFQETQYF.

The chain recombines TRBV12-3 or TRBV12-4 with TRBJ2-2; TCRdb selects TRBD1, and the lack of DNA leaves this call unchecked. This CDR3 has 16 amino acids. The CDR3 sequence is CASSLYQQGITGELFF.

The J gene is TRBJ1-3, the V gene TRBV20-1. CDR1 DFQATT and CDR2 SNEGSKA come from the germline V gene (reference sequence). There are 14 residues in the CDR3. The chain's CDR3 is CSARYSSGGNTIYF.

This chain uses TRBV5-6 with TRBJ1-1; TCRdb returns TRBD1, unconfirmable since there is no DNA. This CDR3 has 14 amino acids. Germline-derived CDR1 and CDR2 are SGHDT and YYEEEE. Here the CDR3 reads CASSLSVRSQWAFF.

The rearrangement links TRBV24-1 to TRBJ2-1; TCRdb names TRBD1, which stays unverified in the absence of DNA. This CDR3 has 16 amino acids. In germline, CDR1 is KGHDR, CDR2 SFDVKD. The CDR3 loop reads CATSEGQDLSYNEQFF.

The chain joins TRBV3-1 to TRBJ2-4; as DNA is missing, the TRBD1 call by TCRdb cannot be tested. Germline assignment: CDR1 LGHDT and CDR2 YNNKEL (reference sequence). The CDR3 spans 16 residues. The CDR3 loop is CASSQGRTGAKNIQYF.

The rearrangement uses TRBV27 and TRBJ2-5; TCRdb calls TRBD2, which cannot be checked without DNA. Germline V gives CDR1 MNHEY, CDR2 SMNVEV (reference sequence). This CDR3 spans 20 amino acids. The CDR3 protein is CASTTPGLAGQNRQKETQYF.

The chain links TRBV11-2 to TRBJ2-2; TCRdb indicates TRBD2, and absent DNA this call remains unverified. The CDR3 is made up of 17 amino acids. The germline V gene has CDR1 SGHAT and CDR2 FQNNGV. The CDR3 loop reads CASSRTRGEGRAGELFF.

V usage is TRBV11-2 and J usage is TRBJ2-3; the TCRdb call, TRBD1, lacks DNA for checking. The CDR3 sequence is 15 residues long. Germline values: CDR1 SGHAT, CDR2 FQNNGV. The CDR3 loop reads CASSLIPGHTDTQYF.

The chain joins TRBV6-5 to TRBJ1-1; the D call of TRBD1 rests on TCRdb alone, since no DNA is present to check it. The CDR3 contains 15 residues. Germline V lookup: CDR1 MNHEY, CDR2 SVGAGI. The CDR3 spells CASSYTWGRDTEAFF.

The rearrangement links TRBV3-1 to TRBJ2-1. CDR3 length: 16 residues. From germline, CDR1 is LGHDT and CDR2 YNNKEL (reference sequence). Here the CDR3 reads CASSQDLAARINEQFF.

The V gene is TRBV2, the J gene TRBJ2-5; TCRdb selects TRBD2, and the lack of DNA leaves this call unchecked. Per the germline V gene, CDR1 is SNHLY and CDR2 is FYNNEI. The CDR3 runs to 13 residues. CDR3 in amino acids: CASSVPREETQYF. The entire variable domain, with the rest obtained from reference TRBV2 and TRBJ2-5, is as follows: EPEVTQTPSHQVTQMGQEVILRCVPISNHLYFYWYRQILGQKVEFLVSFYNNEISEKSEIFDDQFSVERPDGSNFTLKIRSTKLEDSAMYFCASSVPREETQYFGPGTRLLVL.

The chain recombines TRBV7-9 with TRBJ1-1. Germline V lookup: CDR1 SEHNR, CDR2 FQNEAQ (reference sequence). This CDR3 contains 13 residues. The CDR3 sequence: CASSFLALPEAFF. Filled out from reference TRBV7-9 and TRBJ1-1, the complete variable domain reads DTGVSQNPRHKITKRGQNVTFRCDPISEHNRLYWYRQTLGQGPEFLTYFQNEAQLEKSRLLSDRFSAERPKGSFSTLEIQRTEQGDSAMYLCASSFLALPEAFFGQGTRLTVV.